One sample yielded the 22 T cell receptor beta chains listed below, sequenced in a study of radiotherapy plus CTLA-4 blockade in lung cancer. Sequencing used immunoSEQ multiplex PCR; TCRdb keeps in-frame clones, though not all of them. Of some 50,000 clones in the sample, around four fifths were seen once. The input for sequencing was peripheral blood, taken from a patient treated with radiotherapy plus ipilimumab. These receptors were obtained from a human donor with non-small cell lung cancer whose response to radiotherapy plus ipilimumab could not be evaluated.

The chain links TRBV10-3 to TRBJ2-4; 7 nucleotides line up with TRBD1. Germline loops: CDR1 ENHRY, CDR2 SYGVKD. This CDR3 has 15 residues. Losses at the gene ends were 0 bases for V and 8 bases for J; bases not matched to a gene: 7. This chain's CDR3 is CAISESNRGVYIQYF. The CDR3 DNA sequence: TGTGCCATCAGTGAGTCCAACAGGGGAGTTTACATTCAGTACTTC.

This chain links TRBV7-2 with TRBJ2-1; 8 bases line up with TRBD2. Germline assignment: CDR1 SGHTA and CDR2 FQGNSA. The CDR3 is made up of 16 amino acids. The V and J ends lost 1 base and 0 bases, in that order; junction bases with no gene match: 2. In DNA form, the CDR3 reads TGTGCCAGCAGCTTAGGCGGGAGGAGCTCCTACAATGAGCAGTTCTTC. It translates to CASSLGGRSSYNEQFF.

J is TRBJ1-1 and V is TRBV5-1; a weak D match, TRBD1 (6 bases). V was clipped by 4 bases and J by 0 bases, with 13 bases between them. Looked up from germline, CDR1 is SGHRS and CDR2 is YFSETQ. The CDR3 consists of 15 residues. The CDR3 loop is CASSPTGQMNTEAFF. Here the CDR3 DNA reads TGCGCCAGCAGCCCAACGGGACAAATGAACACTGAAGCTTTCTTT.

This chain uses TRBV30 with TRBJ1-1; D is unclear. Germline V gives CDR1 GTSNPN, CDR2 SVGIG (reference sequence). The CDR3 sequence is 13 residues long. The V end lost 0 bases, the J end lost 1 base, and 6 bases lay between the germline ends. DNA of the CDR3: TGTGCCTGGAGTGTCACTTCGAACACTGAAGCTTTCTTT. It is translated as CAWSVTSNTEAFF.

J is TRBJ2-7 and V is TRBV4-3, with TRBD2 identical over 9 bases. V was clipped by 4 bases and J by 2 bases; unmatched bases: 6. CDR3 size: 15 residues. Germline V gives CDR1 LGHNA, CDR2 YSLEER. The CDR3 spells CASSLGLAGTYEQYF. In nucleotides, the CDR3 is TGCGCCAGCAGCCTGGGTCTAGCGGGAACCTACGAGCAGTACTTC.

This chain joins TRBV19 and TRBJ2-7; TRBD2 matches 7 bases. CDR3 length: 16 residues. From germline, CDR1 is LNHDA and CDR2 SQIVND (reference sequence). Trimming took 4 bases from V and 1 from J; bases not matched to a gene: 10. The CDR3 spells CASSTNGGESSYEQYF. For the CDR3, the DNA is TGTGCCAGTAGTACTAATGGGGGGGAGTCATCCTACGAGCAGTACTTC.

The rearrangement uses TRBV29-1 and TRBJ2-7; tentatively, D is TRBD1 (5 bases). Looked up from germline, CDR1 is SQVTM and CDR2 is ANQGSEA. This CDR3 is 15 amino acids long. Trimming stripped 1 base from V and 3 bases from J, with 16 bases between. CDR3 loop: CSVEGKAGPNYEQYF. The CDR3 nucleotides read TGCAGCGTTGAAGGGAAGGCAGGGCCCAACTACGAGCAGTACTTC.

The chain combines TRBV6-1 with TRBJ1-1; weak D call: TRBD1 (6 bases). There are 15 residues in the CDR3. Trimming pared 0 bases from V and 4 bases from J, leaving 12 bases between. Germline V gene lookup returns CDR1 MNHNS and CDR2 SASEGT. The CDR3 region has the DNA TGTGCCAGCAGTGAAGCGGGGGTAGGGGGCACTGAAGCTTTCTTT. Amino acids: CASSEAGVGGTEAFF.

V gene TRBV7-2 combines with J gene TRBJ1-5; 7 bases agree with TRBD1. CDR1 SGHTA and CDR2 FQGNSA come from the germline V gene. V lost 0 bases and J lost 6; bases outside the gene matches: 8. The CDR3 covers 16 residues. The CDR3 loop reads CASSLAGGAGGQPQHF. DNA of the CDR3: TGTGCCAGCAGCTTAGCCGGTGGGGCAGGGGGTCAGCCCCAGCATTTT. The complete variable domain, with remaining parts taken from reference TRBV7-2 and TRBJ1-5, reads GAGVSQSPSNKVTEKGKDVELRCDPISGHTALYWYRQSLGQGLEFLIYFQGNSAPDKSGLPSDRFSAERTGGSVSTLTIQRTQQEDSAVYLCASSLAGGAGGQPQHFGDGTRLSIL.

The genes are TRBV6-5 and TRBJ1-3; possibly TRBD1 for D (6 bases). The germline V and J ends were trimmed by 7 bases and 4 bases, with 11 bases remaining between them. CDR1 MNHEY and CDR2 SVGAGI come from the germline V gene. CDR3 size: 13 residues. CDR3 coding DNA: TGTGCCAGCACCAGGGGTTTCGGAAACACCATATATTTT. This sequence encodes CASTRGFGNTIYF.

This chain connects TRBV5-4 to TRBJ2-2; 10 bases are shared with TRBD2. Germline CDR1 SGHNT, CDR2 YYREEE (reference sequence). The CDR3 runs to 16 residues. The junction had 4 bases not matched to a gene; V was cut back by 4 bases and J by 1 base. DNA for the CDR3: TGTGCCAGCAGCCAATTAGCGGGAGGGAACACCGGGGAGCTGTTTTTT. Its protein is CASSQLAGGNTGELFF.

This rearrangement joins TRBV28 to TRBJ2-4, with D possibly being TRBD1 (5 bases). V was shortened by 4 bases and J by 0 bases, with 19 bases between the two germline ends. The germline V gene has CDR1 MDHEN and CDR2 SYDVKM. The CDR3 length is 18 residues. CDR3 in amino acids: CASSSVVQVDIAKNIQYF. In nucleotides, the CDR3 is TGTGCCAGCAGTTCAGTCGTACAGGTTGATATAGCCAAAAACATTCAGTACTTC.

This rearrangement joins TRBV5-1 to TRBJ1-1, with D possibly being TRBD1 (5 bases). This CDR3 is 14 amino acids long. Germline V gene data show CDR1 as SGHRS and CDR2 as YFSETQ. The germline V and J ends were trimmed by 4 bases and 7 bases, with 17 bases remaining between them. This chain's CDR3 is CASSAGRQVNEAFF. The CDR3 region has the DNA TGCGCCAGCAGCGCGGGACGGCAAGTGAATGAAGCTTTCTTT.

In its sample, this clone was seen once. Here the CDR3 DNA reads TGTGCCAGCAGCCCTAGCGGGAGCGCGCAGTATTTT. Translation gives CASSPSGSAQYF. The genes are TRBV7-9 and TRBJ2-3; 10 bases are shared with TRBD2. The junction had 3 bases not matched to a gene; V was cut back by 5 bases and J by 10 bases. CDR1 SEHNR and CDR2 FQNEAQ come from the germline V gene (reference sequence). The CDR3 runs 12 residues.

DNA of the CDR3: TGTGCCAGCAATTCAAACACTGAAGCTTTCTTT. Protein product: CASNSNTEAFF. The chain employs TRBV2 and TRBJ1-1, with D unresolved. Per germline, CDR1 SNHLY and CDR2 FYNNEI. V gave up 7 bases and J gave up 2 bases, with 5 bases separating them. This CDR3 comprises 11 residues.

J is TRBJ2-7 and V is TRBV10-3; 10 bases fit TRBD1. CDR1 ENHRY and CDR2 SYGVKD come from the germline V gene. The junction had 4 bases not matched to a gene; V was cut back by 4 bases and J by 4 bases. CDR3 length equals 14 residues. The CDR3 DNA reads as TGTGCCATCAGTGTAGGACAGGGGGATTACGAGCAGTACTTC. Translating gives CAISVGQGDYEQYF.

CDR3 sequence (DNA): TGTGCCCACCATACCGGGAGAAATCGAGATACGCAGTATTTT. This encodes CAHHTGRNRDTQYF. The chain is built from TRBV30 and TRBJ2-3, with D maybe TRBD2 (6 bases). Trimming stripped 8 bases from V and 5 bases from J, with 20 bases between. This CDR3 is built from 14 residues. CDR1 is GTSNPN, CDR2 SVGIG, per germline (reference sequence).

V gene TRBV5-1 combines with J gene TRBJ1-1, with TRBD1 matching 9 bases. The germline CDR1 and CDR2 sequences are SGHRS and YFSETQ. The CDR3 covers 17 residues. The trim removed 4 bases at V and 0 bases at J, leaving 10 bases unmatched. This chain's CDR3 is CASSLQGAIVMNTEAFF. DNA for the CDR3: TGCGCCAGCAGCCTACAGGGGGCGATCGTCATGAACACTGAAGCTTTCTTT. Complete variable domain (other parts from reference TRBV5-1 and TRBJ1-1): KAGVTQTPRYLIKTRGQQVTLSCSPISGHRSVSWYQQTPGQGLQFLFEYFSETQRNKGNFPGRFSGRQFSNSRSEMNVSTLELGDSALYLCASSLQGAIVMNTEAFFGQGTRLTVV.

V is TRBV11-2 and J is TRBJ2-7, with 9 bases identical to TRBD1. The germline gives CDR1 SGHAT, CDR2 FQNNGV. The CDR3 loop spans 15 amino acids. Trimming took 5 bases from V and 3 from J; bases not matched to a gene: 8. The CDR3 sequence is CASSGGTGQFYEQYF. The CDR3 bases are TGTGCCAGCAGCGGGGGGACAGGGCAATTCTACGAGCAGTACTTC.

This chain links TRBV6-6 with TRBJ1-5; D may be TRBD1 (6 bases). The V and J ends lost 6 bases and 4 bases respectively, with 16 bases between them. This CDR3 contains 15 residues. Germline CDR1 MNHNY, CDR2 SVGAGI (reference sequence). The CDR3 sequence is CASSPSNRANQPQHF. For the CDR3, the DNA is TGTGCCAGCAGCCCGTCTAACAGGGCTAATCAGCCCCAGCATTTT.

J is TRBJ2-6 and V is TRBV7-8, with 14 bases lining up with TRBD2. Germline V gives CDR1 SGHVS, CDR2 FQNEAQ. After removal of 6 bases from V and 4 bases from J, the junction contained 11 bases not matched to a gene. The CDR3 extends over 19 amino acids. CDR3 nucleotide sequence: TGTGCCAGCAGGGCGACTAGCGGGAGGGCCCTCCGGGGGGCCAACGTCCTGACTTTC. Amino acids: CASRATSGRALRGANVLTF.

The chain uses TRBV14 and TRBJ1-1; D is uncertain. Germline V gene data show CDR1 as SGHDN and CDR2 as FVKESK. This CDR3 spans 13 amino acids. With 2 bases removed from V and 0 bases from J, the gap between germline ends came to 4 bases. The CDR3 DNA sequence: TGTGCCAGCAGCCAAAACTTGAACACTGAAGCTTTCTTT. Protein sequence: CASSQNLNTEAFF.